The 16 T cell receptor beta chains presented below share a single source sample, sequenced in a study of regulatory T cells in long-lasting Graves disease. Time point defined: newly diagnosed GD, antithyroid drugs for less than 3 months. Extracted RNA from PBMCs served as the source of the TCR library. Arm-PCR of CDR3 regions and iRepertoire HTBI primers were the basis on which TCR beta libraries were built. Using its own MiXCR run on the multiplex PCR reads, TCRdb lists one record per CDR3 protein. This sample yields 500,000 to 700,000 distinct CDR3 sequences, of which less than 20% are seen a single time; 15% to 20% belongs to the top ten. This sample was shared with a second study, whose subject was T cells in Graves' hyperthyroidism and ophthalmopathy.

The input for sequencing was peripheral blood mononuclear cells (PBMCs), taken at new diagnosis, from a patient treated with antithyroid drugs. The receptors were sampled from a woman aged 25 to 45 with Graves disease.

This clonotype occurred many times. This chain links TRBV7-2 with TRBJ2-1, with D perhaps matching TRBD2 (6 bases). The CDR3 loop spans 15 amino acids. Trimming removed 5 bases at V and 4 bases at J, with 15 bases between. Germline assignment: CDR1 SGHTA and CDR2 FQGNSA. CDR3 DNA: TGTGCCAGCAGCCCGGACTATGGGGGATACAATGAGCAGTTCTTC. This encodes CASSPDYGGYNEQFF.

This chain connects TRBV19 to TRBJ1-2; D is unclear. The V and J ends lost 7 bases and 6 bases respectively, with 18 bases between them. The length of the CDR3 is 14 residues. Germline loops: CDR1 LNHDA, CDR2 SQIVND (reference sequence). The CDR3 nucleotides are TGTGCCAGTACAGAGGGAATTGTAGGTAATGGCTACACCTTC. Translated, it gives CASTEGIVGNGYTF.

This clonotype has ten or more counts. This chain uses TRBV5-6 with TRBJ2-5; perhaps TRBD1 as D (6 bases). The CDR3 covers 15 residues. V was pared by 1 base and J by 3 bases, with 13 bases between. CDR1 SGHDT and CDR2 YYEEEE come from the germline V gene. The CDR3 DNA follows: TGTGCCAGCAGCTTGCTGTCAGGGGTGGAAGAGACCCAGTACTTC. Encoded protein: CASSLLSGVEETQYF.

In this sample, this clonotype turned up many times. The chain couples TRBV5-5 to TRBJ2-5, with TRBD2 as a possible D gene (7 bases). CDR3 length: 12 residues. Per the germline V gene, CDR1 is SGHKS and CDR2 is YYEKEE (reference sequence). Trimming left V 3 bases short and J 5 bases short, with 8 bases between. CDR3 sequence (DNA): TGTGCCAGCAGCTGGGGGGGCGAGACCCAGTACTTC. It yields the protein CASSWGGETQYF.

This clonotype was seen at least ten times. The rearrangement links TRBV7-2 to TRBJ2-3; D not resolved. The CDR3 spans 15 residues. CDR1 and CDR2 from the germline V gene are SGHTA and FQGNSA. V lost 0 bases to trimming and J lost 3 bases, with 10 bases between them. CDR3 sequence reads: CASSLAAPRTDTQYF. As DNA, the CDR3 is TGTGCCAGCAGCTTAGCGGCTCCCCGGACAGATACGCAGTATTTT.

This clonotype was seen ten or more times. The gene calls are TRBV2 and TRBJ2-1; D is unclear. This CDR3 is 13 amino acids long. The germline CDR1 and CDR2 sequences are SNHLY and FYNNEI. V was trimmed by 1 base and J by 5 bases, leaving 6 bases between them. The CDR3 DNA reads TGTGCCAGCAGTGAAGACTGGAACAATGAGCAGTTCTTC. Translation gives CASSEDWNNEQFF.

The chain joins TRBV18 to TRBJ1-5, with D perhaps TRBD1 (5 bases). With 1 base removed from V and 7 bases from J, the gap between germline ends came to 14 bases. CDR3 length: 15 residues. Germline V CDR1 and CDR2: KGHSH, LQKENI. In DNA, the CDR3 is TGTGCCAGCTCACCACTGAGGGGAATAATACAGCCCCAGCATTTT. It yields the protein CASSPLRGIIQPQHF.

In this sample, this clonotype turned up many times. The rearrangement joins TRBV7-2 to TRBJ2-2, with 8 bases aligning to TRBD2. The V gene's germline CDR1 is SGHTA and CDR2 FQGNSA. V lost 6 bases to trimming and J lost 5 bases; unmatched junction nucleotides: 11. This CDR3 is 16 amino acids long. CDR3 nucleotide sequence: TGTGCCAGCAGTTTTAGCGGGAACGGAGCGACCGGGGAGCTGTTTTTT. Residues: CASSFSGNGATGELFF.

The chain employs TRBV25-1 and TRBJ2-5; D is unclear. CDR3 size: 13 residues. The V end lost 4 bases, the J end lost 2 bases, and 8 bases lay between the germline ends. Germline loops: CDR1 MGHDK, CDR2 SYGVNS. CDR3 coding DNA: TGTGCCAGCAGTGCACAGTCTCAAGAGACCCAGTACTTC. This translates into CASSAQSQETQYF.

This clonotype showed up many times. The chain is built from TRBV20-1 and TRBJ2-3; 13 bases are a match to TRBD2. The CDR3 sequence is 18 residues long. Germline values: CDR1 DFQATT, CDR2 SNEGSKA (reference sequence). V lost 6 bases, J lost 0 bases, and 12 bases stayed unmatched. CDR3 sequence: CSATRSGTSGASTDTQYF. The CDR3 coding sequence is TGCAGTGCAACGAGATCCGGGACTAGCGGGGCTAGCACAGATACGCAGTATTTT.

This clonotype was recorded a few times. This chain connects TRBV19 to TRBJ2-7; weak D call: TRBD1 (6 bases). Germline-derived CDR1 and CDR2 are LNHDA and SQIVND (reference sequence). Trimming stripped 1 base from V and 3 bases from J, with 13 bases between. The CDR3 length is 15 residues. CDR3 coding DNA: TGTGCCAGTAGTATAGGGCAGGGGAGTCTCTACGAGCAGTACTTC. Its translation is CASSIGQGSLYEQYF.

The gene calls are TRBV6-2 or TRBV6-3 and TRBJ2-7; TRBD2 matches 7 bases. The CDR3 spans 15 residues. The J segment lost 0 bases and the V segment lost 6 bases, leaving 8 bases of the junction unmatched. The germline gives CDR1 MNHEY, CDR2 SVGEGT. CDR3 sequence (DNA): TGTGCCAGCAGCTCACCCGGCGGGAGCTCCTACGAGCAGTACTTC. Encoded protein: CASSSPGGSSYEQYF.

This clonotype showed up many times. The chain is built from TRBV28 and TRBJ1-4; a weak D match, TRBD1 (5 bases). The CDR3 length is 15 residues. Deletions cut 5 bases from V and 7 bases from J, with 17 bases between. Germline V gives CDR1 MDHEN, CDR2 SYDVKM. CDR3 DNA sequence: TGTGCCAGCAGTGGTGCGGACGCGGGGGGTGAAAAACTGTTTTTT. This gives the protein CASSGADAGGEKLFF.

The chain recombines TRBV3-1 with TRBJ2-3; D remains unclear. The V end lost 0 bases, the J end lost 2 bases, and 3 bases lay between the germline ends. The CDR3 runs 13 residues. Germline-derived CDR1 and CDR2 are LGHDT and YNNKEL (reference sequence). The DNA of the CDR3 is TGTGCCAGCAGCCAAGAGGCCACAGATACGCAGTATTTT. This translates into CASSQEATDTQYF.

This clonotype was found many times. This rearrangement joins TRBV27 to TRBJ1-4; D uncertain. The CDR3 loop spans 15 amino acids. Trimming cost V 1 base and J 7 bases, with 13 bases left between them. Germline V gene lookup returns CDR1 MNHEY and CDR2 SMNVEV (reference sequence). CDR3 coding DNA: TGTGCCAGCAGTTTATTGGGTTTGGGGAGTGAAAAACTGTTTTTT. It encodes CASSLLGLGSEKLFF.

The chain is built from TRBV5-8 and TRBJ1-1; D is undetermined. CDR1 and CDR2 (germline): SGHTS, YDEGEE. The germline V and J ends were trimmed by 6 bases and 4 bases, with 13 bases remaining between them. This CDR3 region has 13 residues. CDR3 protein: CASTQRLGTEAFF. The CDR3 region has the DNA TGTGCCAGCACCCAACGGTTGGGCACTGAAGCTTTCTTT. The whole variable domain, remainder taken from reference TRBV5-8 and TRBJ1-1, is EAGVTQSPTHLIKTRGQQATLRCSPISGHTSVYWYQQALGLGLQFLLWYDEGEERNRGNFPPRFSGRQFPNYSSELNVNALELEDSALYLCASTQRLGTEAFFGQGTRLTVV.